Shown below are 29 T cell receptor beta chains from a single sample sequenced in a study of cytomegalovirus exposure and HLA in healthy donors. Both 60 Vbeta primers and 13 Jbeta primers went into the PCR. Clones were sequenced by immunoSEQ multiplex PCR, and TCRdb holds only the in-frame ones, with some missing. The sample gives some 120,000 clones, around 64% of which show up once; roughly 2% is in the top ten. The sequencing sample was made of PBMCs. These receptors came from a woman aged 30 to 39 in good health and CMV-seronegative.

The chain employs TRBV9 and TRBJ2-2; D is undetermined. The CDR3 runs to 12 residues. The germline V gene has CDR1 SGDLS and CDR2 YYNGEE. Deletions cut 4 bases from V and 8 bases from J, with 9 bases between. The DNA for the CDR3 is TGTGCCAGCAGCCGCAATGAGGGGGAGCTGTTTTTT. This sequence encodes CASSRNEGELFF.

The chain joins TRBV27 to TRBJ2-1, with D perhaps TRBD2 (5 bases). This CDR3 has 16 amino acids. V lost 2 bases to trimming and J lost 7 bases, with 18 bases between them. Germline V gives CDR1 MNHEY, CDR2 SMNVEV (reference sequence). The CDR3 bases are TGTGCCAGCAGTTTAGAGGACTTGAGATATTCTAATGAGCAGTTCTTC. The encoded protein is CASSLEDLRYSNEQFF.

The rearrangement links TRBV7-9 to TRBJ1-1, with D possibly TRBD1 on 6 matching bases. The CDR3 covers 15 residues. In germline, CDR1 is SEHNR, CDR2 FQNEAQ (reference sequence). Trimming shortened V by 7 bases and J by 0 bases, and 15 bases separated the two germline ends. This chain's CDR3 is CASTRGGNMNTEAFF. Written as DNA, the CDR3 is TGTGCCAGCACCCGAGGGGGAAACATGAACACTGAAGCTTTCTTT.

This sequence joins TRBV25-1 and TRBJ2-5, with D possibly matching TRBD2 (6 bases). This CDR3 contains 13 residues. The germline CDR1 and CDR2 sequences are MGHDK and SYGVNS. The V gene lost 5 bases and the J gene lost 5 bases, with 12 bases spanning the gap. This CDR3 is CASSKWEAETQYF. The CDR3 DNA reads as TGTGCCAGCAGTAAATGGGAGGCTGAGACCCAGTACTTC.

This clone was picked up a small number of times. This sample also contains other DNA sequences that code for the same CDR3. The rearrangement joins TRBV7-9 to TRBJ2-5, with D possibly being TRBD1 (6 bases). The length of the CDR3 is 14 residues. V lost 4 bases and J lost 5, with 14 bases in between. The V gene's germline CDR1 is SEHNR and CDR2 FQNEAQ (reference sequence). The CDR3 loop reads CASSSTGLGETQYF. CDR3 coding DNA: TGTGCCAGCAGCTCAACAGGGCTAGGGGAGACCCAGTACTTC.

J is TRBJ1-5 and V is TRBV4-1; D unclear. CDR3 size: 13 residues. Trimming removed 0 bases at V and 6 bases at J, with 6 bases between. CDR1 is MGHRA and CDR2 is YSYEKL in the germline V gene. In DNA form, the CDR3 reads TGCGCCAGCAGCCAAGATCTTCTTCAGCCCCAGCATTTT. It encodes CASSQDLLQPQHF.

The chain couples TRBV19 to TRBJ2-5; no firm D call. The germline V and J ends were trimmed by 4 bases and 1 base, with 7 bases remaining between them. Germline-derived CDR1 and CDR2 are LNHDA and SQIVND (reference sequence). This CDR3 is built from 13 residues. The DNA for the CDR3 is TGTGCCAGTAGTACTACCTCCCAAGAGACCCAGTACTTC. Its protein product is CASSTTSQETQYF. Filled out from reference TRBV19 and TRBJ2-5, the complete variable domain reads DGGITQSPKYLFRKEGQNVTLSCEQNLNHDAMYWYRQDPGQGLRLIYYSQIVNDFQKGDIAEGYSVSREKKESFPLTVTSAQKNPTAFYLCASSTTSQETQYFGPGTRLLVL.

The gene calls are TRBV7-9 and TRBJ2-2, with TRBD2 identical over 9 bases. V shed 5 bases, J shed 2 bases, and the junction held 3 bases outside the gene matches. The CDR3 spans 15 residues. Germline V CDR1 and CDR2: SEHNR, FQNEAQ (reference sequence). The chain's CDR3 is CASSQTSGNTGELFF. The CDR3 coding sequence is TGTGCCAGCAGCCAGACTAGCGGAAACACCGGGGAGCTGTTTTTT.

V and J are TRBV13 and TRBJ2-5; 14 nucleotides align to TRBD2. Germline trimming cut 5 bases from V and 3 bases from J; bases unmatched to any gene: 8. Germline V gene data show CDR1 as PRHDT and CDR2 as FYEKMQ (reference sequence). This CDR3 region has 17 residues. The CDR3 DNA sequence: TGTGCCAGCAGCCTTACCGGGACTAGCGGGAGAAAAGAGACCCAGTACTTC. Amino acids: CASSLTGTSGRKETQYF.

CDR3 protein: CASSKGRDGLGGELFF. CDR3 nucleotides: TGTGCCAGCAGTAAAGGGCGGGATGGCCTTGGCGGGGAGCTGTTTTTT. The chain carries TRBV6-1 and TRBJ2-2; TRBD2 is a possible D gene (6 bases). V was trimmed by 5 bases and J by 7 bases, leaving 20 bases between them. The CDR3 consists of 16 residues. The germline V gene encodes CDR1 MNHNS and CDR2 SASEGT.

The chain couples TRBV4-1 to TRBJ1-5; no definite D call. Germline V gives CDR1 MGHRA, CDR2 YSYEKL. The CDR3 consists of 16 residues. V lost 0 bases, J lost 2 bases, and 11 bases lay in between. DNA of the CDR3: TGCGCCAGCAGCCAAGACTACGCCTTCGGCAATCAGCCCCAGCATTTT. This gives the protein CASSQDYAFGNQPQHF.

This clone was counted only a few times. V usage is TRBV7-2 and J usage is TRBJ2-5; 10 positions match TRBD2. The ends lost 3 bases at V and 4 bases at J; junction bases unmatched: 14. Germline CDR1 reads SGHTA; CDR2 reads FQGNSA. This CDR3 has 18 residues. CDR3 protein: CASSFLAGGREVRETQYF. The CDR3 nucleotides read TGTGCCAGCAGCTTTTTAGCGGGAGGCAGAGAGGTCAGAGAGACCCAGTACTTC.

The chain employs TRBV30 and TRBJ1-5; D call uncertain. From germline, CDR1 is GTSNPN and CDR2 SVGIG (reference sequence). The CDR3 covers 13 residues. V lost 1 base to trimming and J lost 0 bases, with 4 bases between them. CDR3: CAWSADSNQPQHF. Written as DNA, the CDR3 is TGTGCCTGGAGTGCAGATAGCAATCAGCCCCAGCATTTT.

This chain uses TRBV29-1 with TRBJ2-1; a weak D match, TRBD2 (7 bases). The CDR3 covers 15 residues. Germline V gene lookup returns CDR1 SQVTM and CDR2 ANQGSEA. V was trimmed by 4 bases and J by 1 base, leaving 14 bases between them. CDR3 DNA sequence: TGCAGCGTTGCGGGGGGCAAGAGGTCCTACAATGAGCAGTTCTTC. Translated: CSVAGGKRSYNEQFF.

This clone was counted a few times. The V gene is TRBV21-1, the J gene TRBJ2-7; TRBD2, as called in the table, went unchecked against the DNA. TRBV21-1 is a documented pseudogene. The CDR3 runs to 11 residues. CDR3 nucleotides: TGTGCCAGCAGCAAGGGGGGTGCAGAGTACTTC. This codes for CASSKGGAEYF.

V and J are TRBV4-3 and TRBJ2-2; TRBD2 agrees at 9 bases. Losses at the gene ends were 0 bases for V and 6 bases for J; bases not matched to a gene: 8. CDR1 is LGHNA, CDR2 YSLEER, per germline. The CDR3 length is 17 residues. CDR3: CASSQEKLAGEAGELFF. CDR3 sequence (DNA): TGCGCCAGCAGCCAAGAGAAATTAGCGGGAGAAGCCGGGGAGCTGTTTTTT.

The chain carries TRBV15 and TRBJ2-5; D remains ambiguous. This CDR3 contains 15 residues. Per germline, CDR1 LNHNV and CDR2 YYDKDF (reference sequence). Trimming took 2 bases from V and 0 from J, leaving 10 bases between them. CDR3 bases: TGTGCCACCAGCAGACGAACAGAGTACCAAGAGACCCAGTACTTC. This sequence encodes CATSRRTEYQETQYF. The full variable domain, with the rest looked up from reference TRBV15 and TRBJ2-5, is DAMVIQNPRYQVTQFGKPVTLSCSQTLNHNVMYWYQQKSSQAPKLLFHYYDKDFNNEADTPDNFQSRRPNTSFCFLDIRSPGLGDTAMYLCATSRRTEYQETQYFGPGTRLLVL.

V and J are TRBV7-3 and TRBJ2-5, with TRBD2 matching 10 bases. The V gene's germline CDR1 is SGHTA and CDR2 FQGTGA. This CDR3 contains 17 residues. J lost 0 bases, V lost 0 bases, and 4 bases had no gene match. The CDR3 protein is CASSLTPAGGYQETQYF. CDR3 sequence (DNA): TGTGCCAGCAGCTTAACCCCAGCGGGAGGGTACCAAGAGACCCAGTACTTC.

The chain recombines TRBV28 with TRBJ1-1, with 7 bases identical to TRBD1. Germline-derived CDR1 and CDR2 are MDHEN and SYDVKM. V lost 6 bases, J lost 11 bases, and 18 bases stayed unmatched. CDR3 length: 15 residues. Written as DNA, the CDR3 is TGTGCCAGCAGCCCCCAGACAGGGACGGGAGATGATGCTTTCTTT. Translated, it gives CASSPQTGTGDDAFF. Drawing the rest from reference TRBV28 and TRBJ1-1, the complete variable domain is DVKVTQSSRYLVKRTGEKVFLECVQDMDHENMFWYRQDPGLGLRLIYFSYDVKMKEKGDIPEGYSVSREKKERFSLILESASTNQTSMYLCASSPQTGTGDDAFFGQGTRLTVV.

The J gene is TRBJ2-4, the V gene TRBV11-3, with D perhaps TRBD1 (5 bases). CDR3 size: 15 residues. Germline V gene lookup returns CDR1 SGHNT and CDR2 YENEEA. Trimming removed 3 bases from V and 0 bases from J, with 9 bases in between. CDR3 residues: CASSFRDLAKNIQYF. The CDR3 nucleotides are TGTGCCAGCAGCTTCAGGGATCTAGCCAAAAACATTCAGTACTTC.

This clone was seen a single time. The chain is built from TRBV9 and TRBJ1-2; perhaps TRBD1 as D (5 bases). The CDR3 sequence is 15 residues long. Germline V CDR1 and CDR2: SGDLS, YYNGEE. Trimming cost V 0 bases and J 3 bases, with 12 bases left between them. The CDR3 is CASSVAGQPYYGYTF. CDR3 DNA: TGTGCCAGCAGCGTAGCAGGGCAGCCATACTATGGCTACACCTTC.

The chain couples TRBV30 to TRBJ1-2; D unresolved. Germline V gene data show CDR1 as GTSNPN and CDR2 as SVGIG (reference sequence). Trimming took 4 bases from V and 8 from J, leaving 14 bases between them. This CDR3 contains 12 residues. The CDR3 is CAWTTGVMGYTF. CDR3 in DNA: TGTGCCTGGACCACCGGGGTCATGGGCTACACCTTC.

On this clone: The same CDR3 is also encoded by other DNA sequences in this sample. The chain couples TRBV5-1 to TRBJ2-5; 7 nucleotides align to TRBD2. The V gene's germline CDR1 is SGHRS and CDR2 YFSETQ. The CDR3 runs to 14 residues. J was trimmed by 0 bases and V by 5 bases; bases with no gene match: 4. CDR3 protein: CASSLGGNQETQYF. CDR3 DNA sequence: TGCGCCAGCAGTCTCGGGGGGAACCAAGAGACCCAGTACTTC. The variable domain in full, completed from reference TRBV5-1 and TRBJ2-5, reads KAGVTQTPRYLIKTRGQQVTLSCSPISGHRSVSWYQQTPGQGLQFLFEYFSETQRNKGNFPGRFSGRQFSNSRSEMNVSTLELGDSALYLCASSLGGNQETQYFGPGTRLLVL.

This clone was counted only a few times. This chain links TRBV5-4 with TRBJ2-1; 12 nucleotides match TRBD1. CDR3 length: 14 residues. Germline CDR1 and CDR2: SGHNT and YYREEE (reference sequence). The J segment lost 6 bases and the V segment lost 3 bases, leaving 1 base of the junction unmatched. In DNA, the CDR3 is TGTGCCAGCAGCTGGGGACAGGGGGCCAATGAGCAGTTCTTC. The encoded protein is CASSWGQGANEQFF.

This clone showed up just a few times. The gene calls are TRBV7-2 and TRBJ1-1; 7 bases match TRBD1. The CDR3 consists of 14 residues. The J segment lost 5 bases and the V segment lost 4 bases, leaving 7 bases of the junction unmatched. Per the germline V gene, CDR1 is SGHTA and CDR2 is FQGNSA. CDR3 residues: CASSSTTGVTEAFF. The DNA of the CDR3 is TGTGCCAGCAGCTCCACTACAGGGGTAACTGAAGCTTTCTTT.

The genes are TRBV5-5 and TRBJ1-1, with D possibly being TRBD1 (5 bases). V lost 1 base to trimming and J lost 1 base, with 11 bases between them. Germline V gene lookup returns CDR1 SGHKS and CDR2 YYEKEE (reference sequence). This CDR3 region has 15 residues. The DNA of the CDR3 is TGTGCCAGCAGCTTGTCTCAGGGCTGGAACACTGAAGCTTTCTTT. This sequence encodes CASSLSQGWNTEAFF.

DNA of the CDR3: TGTGCCAGCAGCTTAGCGTGGCAGCGGGAGGGCGAGCAGTACTTC. This gives the protein CASSLAWQREGEQYF. V usage is TRBV7-9 and J usage is TRBJ2-7, with 10 bases aligning to TRBD2. V gave up 0 bases and J gave up 6 bases; unmatched junction bases: 5. Germline CDR1 and CDR2: SEHNR and FQNEAQ (reference sequence). The CDR3 has 15 residues.

The CDR3: CASSRERGQGGYTF. The CDR3 DNA sequence: TGTGCCAGCAGCCGAGAGCGGGGGCAGGGTGGCTACACCTTC. V usage is TRBV2 and J usage is TRBJ1-2; possible D gene TRBD1, 6 bases. The CDR3 is made up of 14 amino acids. The V gene's germline CDR1 is SNHLY and CDR2 FYNNEI. Trimming shortened V by 6 bases and J by 7 bases, and 18 bases separated the two germline ends.

The chain carries TRBV5-1 and TRBJ2-1; tentatively, D is TRBD2 (5 bases). The germline V gene encodes CDR1 SGHRS and CDR2 YFSETQ. The length of the CDR3 is 15 residues. The V end lost 0 bases, the J end lost 6 bases, and 13 bases lay between the germline ends. The CDR3 bases are TGCGCCAGCAGCTTGGTGGGGAGAGGCGTCAATGAGCAGTTCTTC. Protein sequence: CASSLVGRGVNEQFF.